These T cell receptor beta chains were read from a single sample in a study of blood T cells in healthy people across ages. TCRdb re-called the 5' RACE reads with MiXCR, one entry per CDR3 protein. The sample consists of 1.5 million to 2 million distinct CDR3 sequences, 49% of them appearing once. Source material: blood. The receptors here all came from a woman in her 40s in good health. Each CDR3 is given with its conserved first and last residue. D genes are given only for firm matches. Expanded clones are given a class, and other clones once, few, many or no size at all.

clone_size j_call v_call d_call cdr3_aa cdr3_nt
. TRBJ1-2 TRBV24-1 . CATSGVGNNYGYTF TGTGCCACCAGTGGGGTCGGGAACAACTATGGCTACACCTTC
. TRBJ1-2 TRBV2 . CASSKNQGVGGYGYTF TGTGCCAGCAGCAAAAACCAGGGCGTGGGCGGCTATGGCTACACCTTC
once TRBJ2-5 TRBV20-1 . CSARRPGARGTQYF TGCAGTGCTAGAAGGCCCGGGGCCCGAGGGACCCAGTACTTC
. TRBJ2-3 TRBV28 . CASTNRMGPDTQYF TGTGCCAGCACCAACAGGATGGGTCCAGATACGCAGTATTTT
. TRBJ2-7 TRBV15 TRBD2 CATSRDGTSGRYERYF TGTGCCACCAGCAGAGATGGGACTAGCGGGCGCTACGAGCGGTACTTC
. TRBJ1-2 TRBV13 . CASSFAGANYGYTF TGTGCCAGCAGCTTCGCCGGGGCCAACTATGGCTACACCTTC
few TRBJ2-1 TRBV27 . CASSFFSSYNEQFF TGTGCCAGCAGTTTTTTCAGCTCCTACAATGAGCAGTTCTTC
. TRBJ2-5 TRBV7-2 . CASSLGPAKGTQYF TGTGCCAGCAGCCTGGGACCAGCCAAAGGGACCCAGTACTTC
. TRBJ2-7 TRBV6-6 . CASTGTSYEQYF TGTGCCAGCACCGGAACCTCCTACGAGCAGTACTTC
. TRBJ2-2 TRBV6-5 . CATLTQGGGTGELFF TGTGCCACCCTCACCCAGGGTGGGGGGACCGGGGAGCTGTTTTTT
few TRBJ2-5 TRBV20-1 . CSAGKIVGETQYF TGCAGTGCCGGAAAGATCGTGGGGGAGACCCAGTACTTC
. TRBJ2-7 TRBV20-1 TRBD2 CSAKPGLAYEQYF TGCAGTGCCAAACCGGGACTAGCCTACGAGCAGTACTTC
. TRBJ2-5 TRBV6-2/TRBV6-3 TRBD1 CASSDTRGLETQYF TGTGCCAGCAGTGACACCAGGGGGCTGGAGACCCAGTACTTC
many TRBJ2-7 TRBV7-9 . CASSPSQGNYEQYF TGTGCCAGCAGCCCTAGTCAGGGTAACTACGAGCAGTACTTC